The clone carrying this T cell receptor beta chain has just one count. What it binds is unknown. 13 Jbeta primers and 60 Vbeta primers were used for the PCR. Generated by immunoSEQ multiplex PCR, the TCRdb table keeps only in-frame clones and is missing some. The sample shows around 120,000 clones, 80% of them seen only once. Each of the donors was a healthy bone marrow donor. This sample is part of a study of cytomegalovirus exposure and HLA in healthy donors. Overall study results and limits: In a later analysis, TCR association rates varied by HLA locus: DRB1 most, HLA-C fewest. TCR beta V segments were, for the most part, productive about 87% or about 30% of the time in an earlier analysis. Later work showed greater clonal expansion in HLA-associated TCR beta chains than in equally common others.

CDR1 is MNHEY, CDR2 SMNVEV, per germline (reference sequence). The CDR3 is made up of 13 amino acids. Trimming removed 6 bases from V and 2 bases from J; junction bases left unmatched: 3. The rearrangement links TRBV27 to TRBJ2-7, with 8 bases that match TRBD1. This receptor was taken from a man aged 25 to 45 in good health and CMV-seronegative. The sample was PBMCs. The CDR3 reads CASSRQGPYEQYF. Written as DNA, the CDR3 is TGTGCCAGCAGCCGACAGGGGCCCTACGAGCAGTACTTC.